One and the same sample provided the 5 T cell receptor beta chains below, sequenced in a study of blood T cell repertoires in COVID-19. Sequenced by immunoSEQ multiplex PCR; TCRdb stores in-frame clones only, minus some. Of about 46,000 clones in the sample, roughly 90% are singletons; the top ten hold over 15%. The sequencing input was peripheral blood. The receptors shown here come from a man aged 70 or older with active COVID-19.

This sequence joins TRBV5-8 and TRBJ1-6; 7 positions agree with TRBD1. V dropped 5 bases and J dropped 4; count of bases not matched to a gene: 3. This CDR3 is 14 amino acids long. Looked up from germline, CDR1 is SGHTS and CDR2 is YDEGEE. The CDR3 nucleotides are TGTGCCAGCAGGTGGGGACAGTATAATTCACCCCTCCACTTT. Protein product: CASRWGQYNSPLHF.

This chain uses TRBV19 with TRBJ2-1; TRBD2 matches at 16 bases. J was trimmed by 4 bases and V by 1 base; bases with no gene match: 7. The CDR3 covers 19 residues. CDR1 is LNHDA, CDR2 SQIVND, per germline (reference sequence). This chain's CDR3 is CASSIGGPGLAGGYNEQFF. The CDR3 DNA follows: TGTGCCAGTAGTATAGGGGGGCCGGGACTAGCGGGAGGGTACAATGAGCAGTTCTTC. The whole variable domain, remainder taken from reference TRBV19 and TRBJ2-1, is DGGITQSPKYLFRKEGQNVTLSCEQNLNHDAMYWYRQDPGQGLRLIYYSQIVNDFQKGDIAEGYSVSREKKESFPLTVTSAQKNPTAFYLCASSIGGPGLAGGYNEQFFGPGTRLTVL.

The table lists this clone with a count of one. The chain has TRBV28 and TRBJ1-1, with D possibly matching TRBD1 (5 bases). Per the germline V gene, CDR1 is MDHEN and CDR2 is SYDVKM. The CDR3 has 13 residues. V gave up 3 bases and J gave up 4 bases, with 9 bases separating them. CDR3 residues: CASSFDRVTEAFF. The CDR3 DNA reads as TGTGCCAGCAGTTTCGACAGAGTCACTGAAGCTTTCTTT.

V is TRBV19 and J is TRBJ2-1; 7 nucleotides line up with TRBD2. The CDR3 totals 15 residues. CDR1 LNHDA and CDR2 SQIVND come from the germline V gene (reference sequence). With V trimmed by 3 bases and J by 4 bases, 6 bases remained unmatched. The CDR3 loop is CASSMIAGPYNEQFF. For the CDR3, the DNA is TGTGCCAGTAGTATGATAGCGGGCCCTTACAATGAGCAGTTCTTC.

V and J are TRBV7-2 and TRBJ2-6, with 8 bases aligning to TRBD2. In germline, CDR1 is SGHTA, CDR2 FQGNSA. CDR3 size: 16 residues. Germline trimming cut 5 bases from V and 0 bases from J; bases unmatched to any gene: 3. The CDR3 is CASSRGGLSGANVLTF. For the CDR3, the DNA is TGTGCCAGCAGCCGCGGGGGGCTCTCTGGGGCCAACGTCCTGACTTTC.